The 20 T cell receptor beta chains presented below share a single source sample, sequenced in a study of cytomegalovirus exposure and HLA in healthy donors. Primers: 60 Vbeta forward and 13 Jbeta reverse. The table came from immunoSEQ multiplex PCR; TCRdb's copy has only in-frame clones and leaves some out. Of 50,000 to 70,000 clones detected, 65% to 85% appear once; the ten largest clones hold about 6.5%. The sample was PBMCs. Every receptor here comes from a male donor in good health and CMV-seronegative.

The chain carries TRBV5-1 and TRBJ2-5; TRBD2 matches 12 bases. This CDR3 comprises 15 residues. CDR1 is SGHRS, CDR2 YFSETQ, per germline. V gave up 4 bases and J gave up 5 bases; unmatched junction bases: 6. As DNA, the CDR3 is TGCGCCAGCAGCCACCTAGCGGGGGGGCTGGAGACCCAGTACTTC. It translates to CASSHLAGGLETQYF.

This rearrangement joins TRBV4-1 to TRBJ1-1; D unresolved. This CDR3 spans 14 amino acids. Per germline, CDR1 MGHRA and CDR2 YSYEKL. V was cut by 1 base and J by 1 base, with 7 bases left in between. CDR3 amino acids: CASSQVPRNTEAFF. The CDR3 bases are TGCGCCAGCAGCCAAGTCCCCCGGAACACTGAAGCTTTCTTT.

The chain has TRBV7-2 and TRBJ2-3, with 14 bases identical to TRBD2. V was clipped by 7 bases and J by 4 bases; unmatched bases: 4. The CDR3 length is 15 residues. Germline V gene data show CDR1 as SGHTA and CDR2 as FQGNSA. CDR3 in amino acids: CASNPTSGGADTQYF. CDR3 sequence (DNA): TGTGCCAGCAACCCGACTAGCGGGGGGGCAGATACGCAGTATTTT.

This sequence joins TRBV29-1 and TRBJ2-7; TRBD2 matches at 7 bases. Germline CDR1 is SQVTM and CDR2 is ANQGSEA. The CDR3 runs to 15 residues. Trimming removed 4 bases from V and 4 bases from J; junction bases left unmatched: 13. CDR3 DNA: TGCAGCGTTGTAAGCGACCGGGACGGGGGGTACGAGCAGTACTTC. It yields the protein CSVVSDRDGGYEQYF.

J is TRBJ1-2 and V is TRBV7-2; a weak D match, TRBD1 (5 bases). V lost 5 bases to trimming and J lost 1 base, with 8 bases between them. There are 13 residues in the CDR3. Germline CDR1 is SGHTA and CDR2 is FQGNSA. The CDR3 bases are TGTGCCAGCAGCGGGGCATATAACTATGGCTACACCTTC. Residues: CASSGAYNYGYTF.

This clone was seen more than once but under ten times. The chain uses TRBV13 and TRBJ2-5, with D maybe TRBD1 (6 bases). V gave up 3 bases and J gave up 2 bases, with 10 bases separating them. Per the germline V gene, CDR1 is PRHDT and CDR2 is FYEKMQ (reference sequence). There are 14 residues in the CDR3. The CDR3 region has the DNA TGTGCCAGCAGCTTTCGACAGGCACAAGAGACCCAGTACTTC. Encoded protein: CASSFRQAQETQYF.

The chain joins TRBV4-1 to TRBJ1-1, with a weak D call TRBD1 (5 bases). The length of the CDR3 is 15 residues. The V end lost 4 bases, the J end lost 8 bases, and 20 bases lay between the germline ends. Germline lookup yields CDR1 MGHRA and CDR2 YSYEKL. The CDR3 DNA follows: TGCGCCAGCAGCCGCGGGGAAGGGGACGGTAGAGAAGCTTTCTTT. Protein product: CASSRGEGDGREAFF.

This chain uses TRBV19 with TRBJ2-7, with D perhaps TRBD1 (5 bases). Trimming pared 2 bases from V and 7 bases from J, leaving 12 bases between. Germline V gene lookup returns CDR1 LNHDA and CDR2 SQIVND (reference sequence). This CDR3 has 13 residues. The CDR3 sequence is CASSISSGREQYF. As DNA, the CDR3 is TGTGCCAGTAGTATATCGTCAGGGCGGGAGCAGTACTTC. Combining the CDR3 with reference TRBV19 and TRBJ2-7 gives the whole variable domain DGGITQSPKYLFRKEGQNVTLSCEQNLNHDAMYWYRQDPGQGLRLIYYSQIVNDFQKGDIAEGYSVSREKKESFPLTVTSAQKNPTAFYLCASSISSGREQYFGPGTRLTVT.

V usage is TRBV5-6 and J usage is TRBJ2-7; TRBD1 matches 9 bases. Unmatched junction bases numbered 4, after V lost 4 bases and J lost 2 bases. Germline CDR1 is SGHDT and CDR2 is YYEEEE. This CDR3 is built from 14 residues. The CDR3 coding sequence is TGTGCCAGCAGCGGCGGGACAGGGCCCTACGAGCAGTACTTC. Amino acid sequence: CASSGGTGPYEQYF.

The chain combines TRBV5-6 with TRBJ2-7, with 10 bases matching TRBD2. V dropped 2 bases and J dropped 6; count of bases not matched to a gene: 5. Germline CDR1 and CDR2: SGHDT and YYEEEE. CDR3 length: 14 amino acids. In nucleotides, the CDR3 is TGTGCCAGCAGCTTAGGACTAGCGGCAGGCGAGCAGTACTTC. It encodes CASSLGLAAGEQYF.

The rearrangement joins TRBV29-1 to TRBJ2-5; the D gene is possibly TRBD2 (6 bases). CDR3 length: 15 amino acids. V lost 1 base and J lost 5, with 17 bases in between. In germline, CDR1 is SQVTM, CDR2 ANQGSEA. For the CDR3, the DNA is TGCAGCGTTGAAGGGGTATGGAGGGTTCGGGAGACCCAGTACTTC. It codes for CSVEGVWRVRETQYF.

This clone has only one observation. This chain joins TRBV6-1 and TRBJ1-5; D perhaps matches TRBD1 (6 bases). Per germline, CDR1 MNHNS and CDR2 SASEGT. Trimming stripped 1 base from V and 2 bases from J, with 9 bases between. The CDR3 length is 15 residues. The CDR3 reads CASSEGRQGNQPQHF. For the CDR3, the DNA is TGTGCCAGCAGTGAAGGGCGACAGGGCAATCAGCCCCAGCATTTT.

The chain employs TRBV30 and TRBJ2-5, with TRBD1 matching 8 bases. J lost 3 bases, V lost 4 bases, and 7 bases had no gene match. Germline CDR1 reads GTSNPN; CDR2 reads SVGIG (reference sequence). This CDR3 contains 14 residues. The CDR3: CAWTPRGHEETQYF. The CDR3 nucleotides read TGTGCCTGGACCCCCAGGGGGCACGAAGAGACCCAGTACTTC.

The sample holds one count of this clone. The gene calls are TRBV7-3 and TRBJ1-2, with D hard to call. Germline CDR1 and CDR2: SGHTA and FQGTGA. This CDR3 is built from 15 residues. V was shortened by 5 bases and J by 0 bases, with 13 bases between the two germline ends. DNA of the CDR3: TGTGCCAGCAGCCCTTCCTCCGGTGCTAACTATGGCTACACCTTC. Its protein product is CASSPSSGANYGYTF.

The V call is TRBV9, the J call TRBJ2-3; TRBD1 agrees at 10 bases. Losses at the gene ends were 2 bases for V and 2 bases for J; bases not matched to a gene: 5. The CDR3 loop spans 16 amino acids. The germline CDR1 and CDR2 sequences are SGDLS and YYNGEE. The CDR3: CASSVSGTGVTDTQYF. The CDR3 region has the DNA TGTGCCAGCAGCGTGTCCGGGACAGGGGTCACAGATACGCAGTATTTT.

The rearrangement joins TRBV11-3 to TRBJ2-3; 8 nucleotides align to TRBD1. This CDR3 is 16 amino acids long. With 1 base clipped from V and 5 bases from J, the junction kept 8 bases outside the gene matches. Germline CDR1 is SGHNT and CDR2 is YENEEA. CDR3 nucleotides: TGTGCCAGCAGCTTAGCGAGGTCAGGGGGCGGAGATACGCAGTATTTT. It yields the protein CASSLARSGGGDTQYF.

Here the CDR3 reads CASSLGPGVNTEAFF. For the CDR3, the DNA is TGTGCCAGCAGCTTAGGCCCAGGGGTGAACACTGAAGCTTTCTTT. The chain links TRBV7-2 to TRBJ1-1, with a tentative D call TRBD1 (6 bases). V lost 1 base and J 0 bases, leaving 9 bases between the germline ends. The CDR3 loop spans 15 amino acids. CDR1 SGHTA and CDR2 FQGNSA come from the germline V gene.

This sequence joins TRBV13 and TRBJ2-5; TRBD1 matches 10 bases. The DNA end is more similar to TRBJ2-7, so the J call may be wrong. The CDR3 loop spans 13 amino acids. The germline gives CDR1 PRHDT, CDR2 FYEKMQ (reference sequence). CDR3 protein: CASKTGGAYEQYF. DNA of the CDR3: TGTGCCAGCAAGACAGGGGGCGCATACGAGCAGTACTTC.

The V call is TRBV29-1, the J call TRBJ2-3; a possible D gene is TRBD1 (5 bases). Germline V CDR1 and CDR2: SQVTM, ANQGSEA. The CDR3 sequence is 16 residues long. Trimming removed 4 bases at V and 2 bases at J, with 19 bases between. CDR3 protein: CSVVASYRTPTDTQYF. CDR3 coding DNA: TGCAGCGTTGTGGCGAGTTACAGGACCCCCACAGATACGCAGTATTTT.

The chain employs TRBV12-5 and TRBJ2-2; no reliable D call. V lost 0 bases and J 0 bases, leaving 8 bases between the germline ends. The CDR3 consists of 16 residues. Germline CDR1 is LGHNT and CDR2 is FRNRAP. DNA of the CDR3: TGTGCTAGTGGTTTGGTGTTACACGCGAACACCGGGGAGCTGTTTTTT. This codes for CASGLVLHANTGELFF.